This T cell receptor beta chain appears in the sequencing data of a study of T-cell reconstitution after alpha-beta-depleted transplantation in children. Study-wide results and limits: Reportedly, alpha-beta T cells present about two months post-transplant originated from several hundred expanded clones of graft origin.

This clonotype was found a few times. Its antigen is not identified. The CDR3 sequence is 14 residues long. The V gene lost 4 bases and the J gene lost 6 bases, with 17 bases spanning the gap. In germline, CDR1 is SGHRS, CDR2 YFSETQ. TCRbeta library preparation incorporated unique molecular identifiers. TCRdb re-derived calls from the PCR reads in MiXCR, one entry per CDR3 protein. Of about 420,000 distinct CDR3 sequences listed, 15% to 20% are singletons. The V gene is TRBV5-1, the J gene TRBJ2-7; possibly TRBD1 for D (6 bases). The source of this sequence is a boy in the first two years of life who had a stem cell transplant for Wiskott-Aldrich syndrome, so the T cells may come from the graft donor. Specimen: PBMCs, mostly from graft donor cells, collected 360 days after TCRalphabeta/CD19-depleted stem cell transplant. The CDR3 here is CASSPADRKGEQYF. DNA for the CDR3: TGCGCCAGCAGCCCGGCGGACAGAAAGGGCGAGCAGTACTTC.